This record covers a single T cell receptor beta chain. This specimen belongs to a study of blood T cell repertoires in COVID-19. Overall study context: The study drew acute and convalescent COVID-19 samples from the United States, Italy and Spain. PBMCs, B-cell-depleted T cells, or T cells were the source of the cDNA or gDNA that made up the material.

The authors' processing: Amplifying reference gene primers gave estimates of nucleated cell counts. Sequencing used immunoSEQ multiplex PCR; TCRdb keeps in-frame clones, though not all of them. The D gene and trimming were derived from the DNA, and the V and J assignments and clone size from that table. The profile shows 70,000 to 80,000 clones, roughly 85% of them singletons. The V gene's germline CDR1 is LNHNV and CDR2 YYDKDF (reference sequence). The trim removed 1 base at V and 7 bases at J, leaving 7 bases unmatched. The CDR3 totals 15 residues. The receptor comes from a woman aged 80 or over with active or convalescent COVID-19. Sequences were obtained from peripheral blood. The chain is built from TRBV15 and TRBJ1-5, with 7 nucleotides matching TRBD1. This chain's CDR3 is CATSRARQGYQPQHF. In DNA form, the CDR3 reads TGTGCCACCAGCAGAGCACGACAGGGATACCAGCCCCAGCATTTT.